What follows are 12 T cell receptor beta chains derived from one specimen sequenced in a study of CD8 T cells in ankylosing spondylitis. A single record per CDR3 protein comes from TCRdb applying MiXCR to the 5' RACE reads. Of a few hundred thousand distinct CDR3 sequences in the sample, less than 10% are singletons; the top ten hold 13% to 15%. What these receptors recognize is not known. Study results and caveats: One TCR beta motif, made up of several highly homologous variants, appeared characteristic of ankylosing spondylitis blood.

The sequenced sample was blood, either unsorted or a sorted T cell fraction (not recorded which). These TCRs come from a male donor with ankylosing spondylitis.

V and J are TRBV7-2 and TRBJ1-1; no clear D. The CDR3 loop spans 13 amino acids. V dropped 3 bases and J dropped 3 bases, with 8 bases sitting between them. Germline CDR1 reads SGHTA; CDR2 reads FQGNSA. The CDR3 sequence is CASSFTEDTEAFF. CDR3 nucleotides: TGTGCCAGCAGCTTTACGGAGGACACTGAAGCTTTCTTT.

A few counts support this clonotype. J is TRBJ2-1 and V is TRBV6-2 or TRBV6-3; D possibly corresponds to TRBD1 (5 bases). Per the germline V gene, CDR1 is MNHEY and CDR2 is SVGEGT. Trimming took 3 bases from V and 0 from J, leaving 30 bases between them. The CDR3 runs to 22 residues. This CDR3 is CASSYAGIDKTRAPYSYNEQFF. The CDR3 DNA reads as TGTGCCAGCAGTTATGCAGGGATAGACAAAACACGGGCTCCGTACTCCTACAATGAGCAGTTCTTC.

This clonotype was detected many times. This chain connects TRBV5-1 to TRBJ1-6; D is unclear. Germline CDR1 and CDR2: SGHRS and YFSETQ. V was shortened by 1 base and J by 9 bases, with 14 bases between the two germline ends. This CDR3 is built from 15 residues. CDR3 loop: CASSLLLKESSPLHF. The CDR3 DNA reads TGCGCCAGCAGCTTGTTGCTGAAGGAAAGTTCACCCCTCCACTTT. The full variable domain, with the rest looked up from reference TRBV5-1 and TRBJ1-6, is KAGVTQTPRYLIKTRGQQVTLSCSPISGHRSVSWYQQTPGQGLQFLFEYFSETQRNKGNFPGRFSGRQFSNSRSEMNVSTLELGDSALYLCASSLLLKESSPLHFGNGTRLTVT.

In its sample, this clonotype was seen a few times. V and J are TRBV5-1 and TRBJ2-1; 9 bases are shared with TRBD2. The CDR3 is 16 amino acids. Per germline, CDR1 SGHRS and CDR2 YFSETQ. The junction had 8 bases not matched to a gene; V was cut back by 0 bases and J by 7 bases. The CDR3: CASSLAVVAGANEQFF. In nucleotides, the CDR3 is TGCGCCAGCAGCTTGGCCGTGGTAGCGGGGGCAAATGAGCAGTTCTTC.

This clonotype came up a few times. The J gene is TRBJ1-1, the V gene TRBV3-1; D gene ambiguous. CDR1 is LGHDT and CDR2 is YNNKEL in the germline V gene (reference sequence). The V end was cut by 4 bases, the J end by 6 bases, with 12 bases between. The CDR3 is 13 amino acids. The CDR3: CASSLTLGAEAFF. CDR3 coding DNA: TGTGCCAGCAGCCTGACGTTGGGCGCTGAAGCTTTCTTT.

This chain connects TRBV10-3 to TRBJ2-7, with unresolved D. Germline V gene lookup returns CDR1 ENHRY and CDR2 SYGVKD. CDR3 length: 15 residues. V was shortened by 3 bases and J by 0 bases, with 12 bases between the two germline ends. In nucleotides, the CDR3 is TGTGCCATCAGTGAAGCGAACTTTAACTCCTACGAGCAGTACTTC. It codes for CAISEANFNSYEQYF.

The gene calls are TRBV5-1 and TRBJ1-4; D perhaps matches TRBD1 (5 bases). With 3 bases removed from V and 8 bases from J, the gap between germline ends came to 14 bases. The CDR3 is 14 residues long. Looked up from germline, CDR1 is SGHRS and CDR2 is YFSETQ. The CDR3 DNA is TGCGCCAGCAGCTCGCAGGGTTTACAAGAAAAACTGTTTTTT. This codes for CASSSQGLQEKLFF. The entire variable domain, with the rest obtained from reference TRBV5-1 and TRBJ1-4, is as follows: KAGVTQTPRYLIKTRGQQVTLSCSPISGHRSVSWYQQTPGQGLQFLFEYFSETQRNKGNFPGRFSGRQFSNSRSEMNVSTLELGDSALYLCASSSQGLQEKLFFGSGTQLSVL.

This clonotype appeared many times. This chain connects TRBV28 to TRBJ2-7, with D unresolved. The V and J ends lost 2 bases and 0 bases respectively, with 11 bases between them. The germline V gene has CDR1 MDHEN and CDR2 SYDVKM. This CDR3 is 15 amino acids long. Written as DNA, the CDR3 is TGTGCCAGCAGTTTAGGGGTAGTGAGCTCCTACGAGCAGTACTTC. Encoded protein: CASSLGVVSSYEQYF.

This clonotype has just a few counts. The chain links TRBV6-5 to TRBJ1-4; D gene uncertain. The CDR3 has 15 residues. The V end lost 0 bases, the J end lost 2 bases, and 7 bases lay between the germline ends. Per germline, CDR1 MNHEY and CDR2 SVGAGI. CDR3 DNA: TGTGCCAGCAGTTACTCGTGGCGGACTAATGAAAAACTGTTTTTT. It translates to CASSYSWRTNEKLFF.

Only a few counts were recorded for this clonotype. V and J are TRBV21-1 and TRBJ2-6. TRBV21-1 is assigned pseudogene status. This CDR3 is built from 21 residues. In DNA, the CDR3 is TGTGCCAGCAGCAAACCGTGGGTTGTCGTGGAGTTGACCTCTGGGGCCAACGTCCTGACTTTC. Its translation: CASSKPWVVVELTSGANVLTF.

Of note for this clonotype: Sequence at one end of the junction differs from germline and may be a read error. CDR3 bases: TGTGCCAGCAGCCGTAGGGGACAGAGAGCTAACTATGGCTACTCCTTC. Protein sequence: CASSRRGQRANYGYSF. This chain joins TRBV5-8 and TRBJ1-2; 7 bases are shared with TRBD1. The CDR3 sequence is 16 residues long. The V gene's germline CDR1 is SGHTS and CDR2 YDEGEE.

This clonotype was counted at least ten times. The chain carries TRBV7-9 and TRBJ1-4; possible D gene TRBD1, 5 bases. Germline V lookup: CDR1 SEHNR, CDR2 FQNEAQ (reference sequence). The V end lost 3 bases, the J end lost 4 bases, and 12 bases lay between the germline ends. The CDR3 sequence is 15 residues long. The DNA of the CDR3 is TGTGCCAGCAGCTTTCAGGGACTGATTAATGAAAAACTGTTTTTT. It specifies CASSFQGLINEKLFF. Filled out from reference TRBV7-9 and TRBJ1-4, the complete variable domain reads DTGVSQNPRHKITKRGQNVTFRCDPISEHNRLYWYRQTLGQGPEFLTYFQNEAQLEKSRLLSDRFSAERPKGSFSTLEIQRTEQGDSAMYLCASSFQGLINEKLFFGSGTQLSVL.